This TCR beta chain is from a study of T cell repertoires in ileal Crohn's disease. In the study overall: Surgery for a complication: stricturing in about 60%, penetrating in 39%. Broader study findings: All patients with clonality above 26.8% had endoscopic recurrence.

TCRB immunosequencing input was roughly 500 nanograms of biopsy DNA per sample. The data were produced by immunoSEQ multiplex PCR, yet TCRdb's version contains in-frame clones alone and is incomplete. The sample has 12,000 to 15,000 clones; around 78% are singletons. Comment on this clone: Its antigen remains unidentified.

CDR1 and CDR2 from the germline V gene are MNHNS and SASEGT. Trimming removed 5 bases from V and 8 bases from J, with 19 bases in between. The length of the CDR3 is 14 residues. The chain employs TRBV6-1 and TRBJ2-7; weak D call: TRBD2 (6 bases). The sample consisted of ileal tissue. This sequence originates from an adult with Crohn's disease. The DNA for the CDR3 is TGTGCCAGCAGTCGCGGGGAAACCCCTAAGAAGCAGTACTTC. Its protein is CASSRGETPKKQYF.